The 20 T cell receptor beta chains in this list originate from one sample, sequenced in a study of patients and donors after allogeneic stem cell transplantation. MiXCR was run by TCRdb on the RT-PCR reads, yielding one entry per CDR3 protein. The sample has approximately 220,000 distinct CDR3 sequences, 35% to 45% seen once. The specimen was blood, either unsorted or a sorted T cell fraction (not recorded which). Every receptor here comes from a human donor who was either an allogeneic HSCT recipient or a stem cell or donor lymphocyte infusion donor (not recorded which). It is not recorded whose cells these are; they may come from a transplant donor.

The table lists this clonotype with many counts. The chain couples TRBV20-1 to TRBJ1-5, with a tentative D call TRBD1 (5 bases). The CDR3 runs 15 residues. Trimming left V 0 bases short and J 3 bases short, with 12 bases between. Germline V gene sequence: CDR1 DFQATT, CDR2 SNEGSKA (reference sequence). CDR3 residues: CSAREAKGDNQPQHF. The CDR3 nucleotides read TGCAGTGCTAGAGAGGCGAAAGGGGACAATCAGCCCCAGCATTTT.

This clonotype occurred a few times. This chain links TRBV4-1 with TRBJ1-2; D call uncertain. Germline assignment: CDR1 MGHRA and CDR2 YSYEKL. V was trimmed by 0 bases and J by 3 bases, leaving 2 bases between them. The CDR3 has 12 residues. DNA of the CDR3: TGCGCCAGCAGCCAAGAAGACTATGGCTACACCTTC. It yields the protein CASSQEDYGYTF.

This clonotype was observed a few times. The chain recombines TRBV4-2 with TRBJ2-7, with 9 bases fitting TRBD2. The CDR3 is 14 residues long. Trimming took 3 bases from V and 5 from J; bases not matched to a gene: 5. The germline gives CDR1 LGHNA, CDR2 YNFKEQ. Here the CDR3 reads CASSQRGLAHEQYF. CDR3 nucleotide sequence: TGTGCCAGCAGCCAGAGGGGACTAGCACACGAGCAGTACTTC.

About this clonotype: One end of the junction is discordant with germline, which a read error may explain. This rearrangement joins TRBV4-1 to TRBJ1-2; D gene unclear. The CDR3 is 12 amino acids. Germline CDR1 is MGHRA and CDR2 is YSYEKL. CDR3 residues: CASIQELYGYTF. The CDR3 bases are TGCGCCAGCATCCAAGAGCTTTATGGCTACACCTTC.

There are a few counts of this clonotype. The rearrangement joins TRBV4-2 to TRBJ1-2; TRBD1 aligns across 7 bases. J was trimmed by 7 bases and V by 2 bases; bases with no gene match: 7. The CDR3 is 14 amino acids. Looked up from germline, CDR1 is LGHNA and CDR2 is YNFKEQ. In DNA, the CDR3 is TGTGCCAGCAGCCAACCTCAGGGGGTTAGTGGCTACACCTTC. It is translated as CASSQPQGVSGYTF.

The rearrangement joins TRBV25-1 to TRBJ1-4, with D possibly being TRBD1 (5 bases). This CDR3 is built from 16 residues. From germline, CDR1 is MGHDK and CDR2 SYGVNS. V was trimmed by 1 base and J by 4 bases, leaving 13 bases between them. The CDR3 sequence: CASSEFNQGINEKLFF. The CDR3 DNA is TGTGCCAGCAGTGAATTCAACCAGGGAATTAATGAAAAACTGTTTTTT.

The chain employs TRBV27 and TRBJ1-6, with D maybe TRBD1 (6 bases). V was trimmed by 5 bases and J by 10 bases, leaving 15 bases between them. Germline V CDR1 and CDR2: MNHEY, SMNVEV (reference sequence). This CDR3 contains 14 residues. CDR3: CASSLLGGRSPLHF. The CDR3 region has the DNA TGTGCCAGCAGTCTCCTGGGGGGCAGGTCACCCCTCCACTTT.

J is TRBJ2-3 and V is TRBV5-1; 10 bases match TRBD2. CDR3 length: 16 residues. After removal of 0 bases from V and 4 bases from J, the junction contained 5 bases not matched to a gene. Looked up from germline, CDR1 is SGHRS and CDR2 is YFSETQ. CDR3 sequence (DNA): TGCGCCAGCAGCTTGGTTCCTAGCGGGGGCGCAGATACGCAGTATTTT. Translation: CASSLVPSGGADTQYF.

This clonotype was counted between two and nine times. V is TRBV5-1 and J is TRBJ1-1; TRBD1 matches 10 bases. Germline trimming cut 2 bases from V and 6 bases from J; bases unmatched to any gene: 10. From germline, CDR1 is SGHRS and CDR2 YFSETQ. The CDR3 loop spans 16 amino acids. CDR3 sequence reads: CASSFLPGQGISEAFF. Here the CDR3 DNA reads TGCGCCAGCAGCTTTCTACCGGGACAGGGGATCTCTGAAGCTTTCTTT.

CDR3 in DNA: TGTGCCAGCAGTCTTCGGGACACGGTACAGCATTTT. This translates into CASSLRDTVQHF. This rearrangement joins TRBV12-3 or TRBV12-4 to TRBJ1-5; tentatively, D is TRBD1 (6 bases). The CDR3 covers 12 residues. V shed 5 bases and J shed 13 bases, with 15 bases lying between them.

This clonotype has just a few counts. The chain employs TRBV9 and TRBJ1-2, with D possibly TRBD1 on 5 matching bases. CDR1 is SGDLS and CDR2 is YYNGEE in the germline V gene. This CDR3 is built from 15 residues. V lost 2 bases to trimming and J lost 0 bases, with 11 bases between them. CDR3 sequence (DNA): TGTGCCAGCAGCGTCGGACAAGAAACTAACTATGGCTACACCTTC. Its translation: CASSVGQETNYGYTF.

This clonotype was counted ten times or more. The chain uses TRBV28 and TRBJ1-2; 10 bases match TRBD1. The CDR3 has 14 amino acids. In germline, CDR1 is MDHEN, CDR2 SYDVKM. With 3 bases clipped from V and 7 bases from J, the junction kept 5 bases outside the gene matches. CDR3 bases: TGTGCCAGCAGTTTGACAGGGGGCGGAGGTGGCTACACCTTC. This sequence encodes CASSLTGGGGGYTF.

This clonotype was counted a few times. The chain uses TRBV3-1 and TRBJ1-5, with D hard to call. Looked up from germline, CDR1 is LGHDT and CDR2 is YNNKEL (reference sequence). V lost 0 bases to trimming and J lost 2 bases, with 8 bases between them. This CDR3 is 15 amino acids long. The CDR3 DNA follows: TGTGCCAGCAGCCAAGATATTGGAGGCAATCAGCCCCAGCATTTT. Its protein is CASSQDIGGNQPQHF.

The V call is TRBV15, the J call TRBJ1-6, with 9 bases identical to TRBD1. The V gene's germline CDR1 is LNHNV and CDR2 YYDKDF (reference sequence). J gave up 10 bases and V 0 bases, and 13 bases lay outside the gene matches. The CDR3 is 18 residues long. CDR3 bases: TGTGCCACCAGCAGAGATCGGGTTTTCGGGGACAGGGACTCACCCCTCCACTTT. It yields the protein CATSRDRVFGDRDSPLHF.

The CDR3 here is CAWTRPKASGADTQYF. As DNA, the CDR3 is TGTGCCTGGACCCGACCGAAGGCTAGCGGGGCAGATACGCAGTATTTT. The chain recombines TRBV30 with TRBJ2-3, with TRBD2 identical over 9 bases. The V gene's germline CDR1 is GTSNPN and CDR2 SVGIG (reference sequence). J was trimmed by 4 bases and V by 4 bases; bases with no gene match: 12. CDR3 length equals 16 residues.

The CDR3 reads CASSSDRGTDTQYF. The CDR3 DNA reads as TGCGCCAGCAGCTCGGACAGGGGAACAGATACGCAGTATTTT. This chain connects TRBV5-1 to TRBJ2-3, with 9 bases identical to TRBD1. Germline trimming cut 3 bases from V and 3 bases from J; bases unmatched to any gene: 2. CDR3 length: 14 amino acids. In germline, CDR1 is SGHRS, CDR2 YFSETQ.

As DNA, the CDR3 is TGTGCCAGCAGTTTAATGACCGAGAGGGATACGCAGTATTTT. Translation: CASSLMTERDTQYF. V gene TRBV12-3 or TRBV12-4 combines with J gene TRBJ2-3, with no clear D. This CDR3 region has 14 residues. V was shortened by 2 bases and J by 6 bases, with 12 bases between the two germline ends.

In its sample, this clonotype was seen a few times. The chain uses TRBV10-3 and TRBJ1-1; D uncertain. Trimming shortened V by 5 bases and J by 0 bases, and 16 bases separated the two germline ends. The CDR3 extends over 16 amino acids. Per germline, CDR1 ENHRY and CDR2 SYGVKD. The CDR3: CAISKDRPGMNTEAFF. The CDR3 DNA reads TGTGCCATCAGTAAGGACCGACCCGGGATGAACACTGAAGCTTTCTTT.

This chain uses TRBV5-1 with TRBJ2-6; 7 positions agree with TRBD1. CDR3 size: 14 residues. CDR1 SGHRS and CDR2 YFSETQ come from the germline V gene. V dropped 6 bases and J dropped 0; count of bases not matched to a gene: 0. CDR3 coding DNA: TGCGCCAGCACAGGGGGCTCTGGGGCCAACGTCCTGACTTTC. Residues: CASTGGSGANVLTF.

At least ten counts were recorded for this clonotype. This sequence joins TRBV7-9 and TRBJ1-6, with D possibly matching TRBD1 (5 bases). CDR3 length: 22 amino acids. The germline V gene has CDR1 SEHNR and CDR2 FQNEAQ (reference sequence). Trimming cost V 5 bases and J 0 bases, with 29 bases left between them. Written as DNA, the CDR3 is TGTGCCAGCAGCCCAACTAACCGCACCGGGGCAGTTGGGAGCTCCTATAATTCACCCCTCCACTTT. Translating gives CASSPTNRTGAVGSSYNSPLHF.